This is a list of T cell receptor beta chains from one sample in a study of CXCR3-negative and CXCR3-positive naive CD8 T cells. TCRdb reprocessed the 5' RACE reads and reports one entry per CDR3 protein, with no DNA. This table holds about 41,000 distinct CDR3 sequences. The sequenced material came from naive CXCR3- CD8+ T cells from blood. The receptors stem from a human donor in good health. Some clones in this sample may be carry-over from other donors' samples. Both conserved end residues are part of each CDR3. Not all rows give a size; the values are once, few, many and, for expanded clones, a class.

j_call clone_size v_call cdr3_aa
TRBJ1-6 NA TRBV21-1 CASSKAGQLTSSYNSPLQF
TRBJ2-1 NA TRBV5-1 CASSLEGIGGGWTYNEQFF
TRBJ2-1 NA TRBV6-4 CASSEWDRGRNEQFF
TRBJ1-1 NA TRBV13 CASSLAGVEAFF
TRBJ2-5 NA TRBV28 CASSQSWASGPDVSETQYF
TRBJ2-7 NA TRBV7-9 CASSWGQSDEQYF
TRBJ2-1 NA TRBV27 CASSSWTSDDYYNEQFF
TRBJ2-3 NA TRBV7-9 CASSPRTSSVDTQYF
TRBJ2-3 NA TRBV7-3 CASGPRLAAEDTQYF
TRBJ2-5 NA TRBV29-1 CSVRGHIEGWETQYF
TRBJ2-3 NA TRBV28 CASTPVGTDTQYF
TRBJ2-5 NA TRBV6-6 CASSFDPKETQYF
TRBJ2-7 NA TRBV7-9 CASSSLREGATYEQYF
TRBJ2-1 NA TRBV29-1 CSVVLGDLGEQFF
TRBJ2-6 NA TRBV6-2/TRBV6-3 CASSHKLAGGNSGANVLTF
TRBJ2-7 medium-sized TRBV5-1 CASRTGNSYEQYF
TRBJ1-6 NA TRBV2 CASSDWDRASFLLHF
TRBJ2-2 NA TRBV4-2 CASSQESGELFF
TRBJ1-1 NA TRBV5-1 CASSLDRDAFF
TRBJ1-1 NA TRBV4-3 CASSQDGWGAFF
TRBJ2-1 NA TRBV6-2/TRBV6-3 CASRPTTGRSYNEQFF
TRBJ1-1 NA TRBV4-1 CASSQVGGSYAFF
TRBJ2-2 NA TRBV4-3 CASSQDPGAYTGELFF
TRBJ2-5 NA TRBV25-1 CASSEWDAGGRETQYF
TRBJ2-7 NA TRBV28 CASSPGTGDEQYF
TRBJ1-1 NA TRBV28 CASSLRGEMNTEAFF
TRBJ2-7 NA TRBV6-1 CASSDYAGPTYEQYF
TRBJ2-3 NA TRBV4-1 CASSQSASTDTQYF
TRBJ2-1 NA TRBV6-2/TRBV6-3 CASSYGVDEQFF